This entry lists 24 T cell receptor beta chains sequenced from one sample in a study of pediatric ulcerative colitis. Generated by immunoSEQ multiplex PCR, the TCRdb table keeps only in-frame clones and is missing some. The table includes tens of thousands of clones, around 76% detected once. One to two pinch biopsies were taken from the rectum during colonoscopy. Sequencing was performed on gut tissue. All receptors derive from a girl under 18 with moderate ulcerative colitis.

The V call is TRBV28, the J call TRBJ1-2, with no clear D. Trimming cost V 5 bases and J 5 bases, with 18 bases left between them. The CDR3 loop spans 15 amino acids. The V gene's germline CDR1 is MDHEN and CDR2 SYDVKM. CDR3: CASSPTGRPLYGYTF. CDR3 sequence (DNA): TGTGCCAGCAGTCCCACGGGCCGACCCCTATATGGCTACACCTTC.

The rearrangement links TRBV18 to TRBJ2-7; D is unresolved. The V end was cut by 2 bases, the J end by 4 bases, with 12 bases between. Germline CDR1 is KGHSH and CDR2 is LQKENI. The CDR3 extends over 14 amino acids. CDR3 in amino acids: CASSPVESGYEQYF. In nucleotides, the CDR3 is TGTGCCAGCTCACCAGTTGAAAGTGGGTACGAGCAGTACTTC.

This sequence joins TRBV19 and TRBJ1-5; no clear D gene. The length of the CDR3 is 19 residues. Per the germline V gene, CDR1 is LNHDA and CDR2 is SQIVND (reference sequence). V was trimmed by 5 bases and J by 0 bases, leaving 23 bases between them. The CDR3 loop reads CASSLGPAVFGHSNQPQHF. The CDR3 DNA sequence: TGTGCCAGTAGTCTAGGTCCCGCCGTTTTTGGGCATAGCAATCAGCCCCAGCATTTT.

This chain connects TRBV19 to TRBJ2-3; D might be TRBD1 (5 bases). The V end lost 3 bases, the J end lost 4 bases, and 11 bases lay between the germline ends. Germline assignment: CDR1 LNHDA and CDR2 SQIVND (reference sequence). The CDR3 contains 14 residues. CDR3 sequence reads: CASSIGQGSDTQYF. CDR3 nucleotide sequence: TGTGCCAGTAGTATTGGGCAGGGATCAGATACGCAGTATTTT.

This clone has only a few counts. This rearrangement joins TRBV27 to TRBJ1-6, with D possibly being TRBD1 (5 bases). The CDR3 sequence is 14 residues long. Germline V lookup: CDR1 MNHEY, CDR2 SMNVEV (reference sequence). Trimming removed 8 bases from V and 8 bases from J, with 16 bases in between. The CDR3 sequence: CASGNRGPHSPLHF. CDR3 bases: TGTGCCAGCGGGAACCGGGGACCACATTCACCCCTCCACTTT.

The CDR3, as DNA: TGTGCCATCAGTCCCGTTCGGGACAGGGGAACAGATACGCAGTATTTT. Its translation: CAISPVRDRGTDTQYF. This chain links TRBV10-3 with TRBJ2-3; TRBD1 agrees at 10 bases. Germline lookup yields CDR1 ENHRY and CDR2 SYGVKD. The CDR3 has 16 amino acids. The J segment lost 3 bases and the V segment lost 5 bases, leaving 8 bases of the junction unmatched.

The chain combines TRBV7-3 with TRBJ2-7; D gene uncertain. CDR3 length: 16 residues. CDR1 and CDR2 from the germline V gene are SGHTA and FQGTGA. The V and J ends lost 5 bases and 0 bases respectively, with 17 bases between them. The CDR3: CASSPVGQQSSYEQYF. The DNA for the CDR3 is TGTGCCAGCAGCCCCGTAGGGCAGCAAAGCTCCTACGAGCAGTACTTC.

This chain joins TRBV4-2 and TRBJ2-7, with a weak D call TRBD1 (6 bases). Between the trimmed V and J ends, which lost 1 base and 2 bases, there was a span of 18 bases. In germline, CDR1 is LGHNA, CDR2 YNFKEQ. The CDR3 is 17 residues long. The CDR3 bases are TGTGCCAGCAGCCAAGTCAACACAGGGCCTTTAACCTACGAGCAGTACTTC. Translated: CASSQVNTGPLTYEQYF.

This sequence joins TRBV21-1 and TRBJ2-5; the D call of TRBD2 is as the table states it, not checked on the DNA. TRBV21-1 is an annotated pseudogene. The CDR3 is made up of 20 amino acids. CDR3 nucleotides: TGTGCCAGCAGCCCCCGAGTGGTCCAGCGGGATGACTCGTACCAAGAGACCCAGTACTTC. Its protein product is CASSPRVVQRDDSYQETQYF.

The rearrangement uses TRBV7-2 and TRBJ1-4, with unresolved D. The germline CDR1 and CDR2 sequences are SGHTA and FQGNSA. The ends were cut back, 1 base at V and 7 bases at J, with 7 bases in the middle. This CDR3 contains 13 residues. The CDR3 DNA follows: TGTGCCAGCAGCTTAGGGCAGAGTGAAAAACTGTTTTTT. This encodes CASSLGQSEKLFF.

The V and J genes are TRBV6-1 and TRBJ1-5; D not resolved. The CDR3 is 19 amino acids. The V end lost 0 bases, the J end lost 4 bases, and 22 bases lay between the germline ends. Germline V lookup: CDR1 MNHNS, CDR2 SASEGT. The CDR3: CASSEAKSPPRPRNQPQHF. CDR3 nucleotides: TGTGCCAGCAGTGAAGCGAAATCCCCTCCCCGACCCAGAAATCAGCCCCAGCATTTT.

The J gene is TRBJ2-1, the V gene TRBV11-2; D may correspond to TRBD1 or TRBD2 (5 bases each). V lost 5 bases to trimming and J lost 4 bases, with 21 bases between them. Germline-derived CDR1 and CDR2 are SGHAT and FQNNGV. The CDR3 runs 17 residues. The CDR3 sequence: CASSPRYGAGKYNEQFF. CDR3 DNA: TGTGCCAGCAGCCCAAGGTACGGGGCAGGGAAATACAATGAGCAGTTCTTC.

This clone ranks as medium-sized. The rearrangement links TRBV6-6 to TRBJ1-1, with a weak D call TRBD1 (6 bases). This CDR3 has 15 residues. Germline CDR1 and CDR2: MNHNY and SVGAGI (reference sequence). V was clipped by 0 bases and J by 0 bases, with 8 bases between them. The CDR3, as DNA: TGTGCCAGCAGTTACTCGGGACATTTGAACACTGAAGCTTTCTTT. The encoded protein is CASSYSGHLNTEAFF.

This clone was counted a single time. V gene TRBV5-1 combines with J gene TRBJ1-4, with D unclear. V shed 7 bases and J shed 5 bases, with 18 bases lying between them. The germline V gene encodes CDR1 SGHRS and CDR2 YFSETQ. The CDR3 is 15 amino acids. The CDR3 bases are TGCGCCAGCCAGCCCGTAGGCACCGAAAATGAAAAACTGTTTTTT. Translated: CASQPVGTENEKLFF.

The chain links TRBV5-1 to TRBJ1-4; no clear D gene. This CDR3 has 15 residues. Germline values: CDR1 SGHRS, CDR2 YFSETQ. V was pared by 3 bases and J by 0 bases, with 9 bases between. The CDR3 DNA sequence: TGCGCCAGCAGCTCCGACACCTCAACTAATGAAAAACTGTTTTTT. This translates into CASSSDTSTNEKLFF.

The V call is TRBV6-1, the J call TRBJ2-1, with D unresolved. This CDR3 has 12 amino acids. V gave up 8 bases and J gave up 12 bases, with 17 bases separating them. Per the germline V gene, CDR1 is MNHNS and CDR2 is SASEGT. Here the CDR3 DNA reads TGTGCCAGCTCGGGCAGTGCGGTAGGGCAGTTCTTC. It encodes CASSGSAVGQFF.

The chain has TRBV18 and TRBJ2-7; 14 nucleotides align to TRBD2. J gave up 6 bases and V 1 base, and 2 bases lay outside the gene matches. The germline gives CDR1 KGHSH, CDR2 LQKENI. This CDR3 is built from 15 residues. The CDR3 protein is CASSPRGTSGSEQYF. The CDR3 DNA reads TGTGCCAGCTCACCACGGGGGACTAGCGGGAGCGAGCAGTACTTC.

CDR3 coding DNA: TGTGCCAGCAGCTTGAGACAGGGCGATGGCTACACCTTC. Its translation is CASSLRQGDGYTF. The chain employs TRBV5-6 and TRBJ1-2, with 7 nucleotides matching TRBD1. This CDR3 has 13 residues. The V and J ends lost 1 base and 6 bases, in that order; junction bases with no gene match: 3. CDR1 and CDR2 (germline): SGHDT, YYEEEE.

Only a few counts were recorded for this clone. This chain links TRBV19 with TRBJ1-5; possibly TRBD1 for D (6 bases). V was clipped by 3 bases and J by 7 bases, with 13 bases between them. Per the germline V gene, CDR1 is LNHDA and CDR2 is SQIVND (reference sequence). The CDR3 contains 14 residues. The CDR3 reads CASSIPGAWQPQHF. The CDR3 DNA is TGTGCCAGTAGTATTCCGGGGGCCTGGCAGCCCCAGCATTTT.

This clone showed up just a few times. V usage is TRBV28 and J usage is TRBJ1-2, with 9 positions matching TRBD1. J lost 4 bases, V lost 7 bases, and 4 bases had no gene match. CDR3 length equals 13 residues. CDR1 is MDHEN and CDR2 is SYDVKM in the germline V gene. CDR3 amino acids: CASIGDRAYGYTF. The CDR3 region has the DNA TGTGCCAGCATTGGGGACAGGGCCTATGGCTACACCTTC.

This clone was seen more than once but under ten times. The CDR3 protein is CASSLVMNTEAFF. The DNA for the CDR3 is TGCGCCAGCAGCTTGGTTATGAACACTGAAGCTTTCTTT. The rearrangement links TRBV5-1 to TRBJ1-1, with unresolved D. Trimming took off 0 bases at V and 0 bases at J, with 3 bases between the two ends. The CDR3 has 13 amino acids. Germline V lookup: CDR1 SGHRS, CDR2 YFSETQ. Supplemented by reference TRBV5-1 and TRBJ1-1, the full variable domain reads KAGVTQTPRYLIKTRGQQVTLSCSPISGHRSVSWYQQTPGQGLQFLFEYFSETQRNKGNFPGRFSGRQFSNSRSEMNVSTLELGDSALYLCASSLVMNTEAFFGQGTRLTVV.

The chain recombines TRBV18 with TRBJ2-1; D possibly corresponds to TRBD2 (5 bases). This CDR3 region has 12 residues. V lost 3 bases and J 6 bases, leaving 6 bases between the germline ends. In germline, CDR1 is KGHSH, CDR2 LQKENI. CDR3 in DNA: TGTGCCAGCTCACCGGCGGGCAATGAGCAGTTCTTC. Translation gives CASSPAGNEQFF. Using reference TRBV18 and TRBJ2-1 for the parts outside the CDR3, the full variable domain is NAGVMQNPRHLVRRRGQEARLRCSPMKGHSHVYWYRQLPEEGLKFMVYLQKENIIDESGMPKERFSAEFPKEGPSILRIQQVVRGDSAAYFCASSPAGNEQFFGPGTRLTVL.

V gene TRBV14 combines with J gene TRBJ2-1; no firm D call. The CDR3 contains 16 residues. Germline CDR1 SGHDN, CDR2 FVKESK. Trimming took off 4 bases at V and 0 bases at J, with 13 bases between the two ends. CDR3: CASSRAQRSSYNEQFF. For the CDR3, the DNA is TGTGCCAGCAGCCGGGCCCAGAGGAGCTCCTACAATGAGCAGTTCTTC.

A note on this clone: Other DNA sequences in this specimen translate into the identical CDR3. J is TRBJ1-1 and V is TRBV6-1, with D unresolved. V was clipped by 2 bases and J by 5 bases, with 9 bases between them. This CDR3 region has 13 residues. Per germline, CDR1 MNHNS and CDR2 SASEGT. The CDR3 reads CASSENIGTEAFF. In DNA, the CDR3 is TGTGCCAGCAGTGAAAACATTGGGACTGAAGCTTTCTTT.